The clone carrying this T cell receptor (beta chain) was picked up a small number of times. The antigen is unknown. This sample stems from a study of response to subunit inactivated influenza vaccine. The study, taken as a whole, reports: Authors suggested each seasonal influenza vaccination recruits few new T cells.

Germline V lookup: CDR1 DFQATT, CDR2 SNEGSKA (reference sequence). V dropped 3 bases and J dropped 0 bases, with 16 bases sitting between them. CDR3 length equals 16 residues. TCRdb re-called the RT-PCR reads through MiXCR, storing one row per CDR3 protein. The sample lists more than 600,000 distinct CDR3 sequences, less than 20% occurring once. V and J are TRBV20-1 and TRBJ2-3; D call uncertain. The receptor was isolated from a man in his fifties or sixties who received an inactivated influenza vaccine. The specimen was PBMCs from blood, collected 5 days after vaccination. The CDR3: CSASAADLLSTDTQYF. CDR3 DNA: TGCAGTGCTAGCGCGGCCGATTTACTTAGCACAGATACGCAGTATTTT.